A selection of T cell receptor beta chains follows, all from one sample in a study of T cell responses to AZD1222 COVID-19 vaccine. Profiling relied on immunoSEQ multiplex PCR, and the TCRdb table lists in-frame clones only, not all of them. The table has about 82,000 clones, 83% seen once; the top ten hold 1.3%. The input for sequencing was peripheral blood, taken 28 days after the second AZD1222 dose. These receptor sequences come from an adult who received the AZD1222 COVID-19 vaccine. Both conserved end residues are part of each CDR3. A D gene is named only where the DNA matches it firmly. Only part of the rows carry a size: once, few, many, or a class if the clone is expanded.

TRBJ2-5,TRBV28,NA,NA,TGTGCCAGCAGCCCAGAGACGGGGGGAGGGACACAAGAGACCCAGTACTTC,CASSPETGGGTQETQYF
TRBJ2-7,TRBV30,NA,TRBD1,TGTGCCTGGAGTCCCCTTTCGACAGGGGGCAGGGAGTACTTC,CAWSPLSTGGREYF
TRBJ2-7,TRBV20-1,NA,NA,TGCAGTGCTAGTCGGTCGGGTTTTATACAAAACGAGCAGTACTTC,CSASRSGFIQNEQYF
TRBJ2-5,TRBV28,NA,TRBD2,TGTGCCAGCAGTTGGTCTAGCGGACAAGAGACCCAGTACTTC,CASSWSSGQETQYF
TRBJ1-2,TRBV4-3,NA,TRBD1,TGCGCCAGCAGCTCCGGGACAGCTAACTATGGCTACACCTTC,CASSSGTANYGYTF
TRBJ1-2,TRBV28,NA,TRBD1,TGTGCCAGCAGTTCTGGACAGGCTTTGGGGGGCTACACCTTC,CASSSGQALGGYTF
TRBJ2-1,TRBV6-5,NA,TRBD2,TGTGCCAGCAGTCCCGGGACTAGCGGGAGGGTACAGTTCTTC,CASSPGTSGRVQFF
TRBJ2-1,TRBV2,NA,TRBD2,TGTGCCAGCTTGTGGATGGCGGGAGTAAGGTATGAGCAGTTCTTC,CASLWMAGVRYEQFF
TRBJ2-4,TRBV10-2,NA,TRBD2,TGCGCCAGCAGTCCCGAAGACAGGGGATGGTCTAGCGGGAGGATTGGTCAGTACTTC,CASSPEDRGWSSGRIGQYF
TRBJ1-1,TRBV28,NA,TRBD1,TGTGCCAGCGGGGACAGAGAGTTGGAAGCTTTCTTT,CASGDRELEAFF
TRBJ1-5,TRBV18,NA,NA,TGTGCCAGCTCAGGGGACACTAGCAATCAGCCCCAGCATTTT,CASSGDTSNQPQHF
TRBJ2-2,TRBV5-1,NA,NA,TGCGCCAGCAGTGCGGGGCCGAACACCGGGGAGCTGTTTTTT,CASSAGPNTGELFF
TRBJ2-1,TRBV20-1,NA,TRBD2,TGCAGTGCTAGTCCCGCGGGACTAGCGGGAGCTGATGAGCAGTTCTTC,CSASPAGLAGADEQFF
TRBJ1-2,TRBV6-5,few,NA,TGTGCCAGCAGTTACAAAGGGGCTGGTGACTATGGCTACACCTTC,CASSYKGAGDYGYTF
TRBJ1-3,TRBV19,NA,NA,TGTGCCAGTAGTATGATGAGGGGACCTGGAAACACCATATATTTT,CASSMMRGPGNTIYF
TRBJ1-2,TRBV11-2,NA,NA,TGTGCCAGCAGCTTAGATCCCCAGAGGCCGGGCTATGGCTACACCTTC,CASSLDPQRPGYGYTF
TRBJ1-1,TRBV6-5,NA,NA,TGTGCCAGCAGTTACACAAGCTACACGGCGTCCGCTGAAGCTTTCTTT,CASSYTSYTASAEAFF
TRBJ2-7,TRBV29-1,NA,NA,TGCAGCGCTACGGACAGTTCCTACGAGCAGTACTTC,CSATDSSYEQYF
TRBJ2-3,TRBV7-8,NA,TRBD2,TGTGCCAGCAGCCTCACGCGGGGCGGGAGGCGAAGAGGCACAGATACGCAGTATTTT,CASSLTRGGRRRGTDTQYF
TRBJ1-1,TRBV7-2,NA,NA,TGTGCCAGCAGCCCCGTGGGAACACACACTGAAGCTTTCTTT,CASSPVGTHTEAFF
TRBJ1-4,TRBV11-2,NA,TRBD1,TGTGCCAGTCGGAACCTCGGGGGCAGGGGGAGTGAAAAACTGTTTTTT,CASRNLGGRGSEKLFF
TRBJ2-2,TRBV5-6,NA,NA,TGTGCCAGCAGCTTGAAAAAAAGCGGGTCGGCCTGGACCGGGGAGCTGTTTTTT,CASSLKKSGSAWTGELFF
TRBJ1-1,TRBV28,NA,NA,TGTGCCAGCAGTTTGGGGTTTCTGAACACTGAAGCTTTCTTT,CASSLGFLNTEAFF
TRBJ1-4,TRBV2,NA,NA,TGTGCCAGCAGTGAAGAACGGGCCGGTACTAATGAAAAACTGTTTTTT,CASSEERAGTNEKLFF
TRBJ2-7,TRBV19,NA,NA,TGTGCCAGTAGAACTACTAAGGACTACGAGCAGTACTTC,CASRTTKDYEQYF
TRBJ2-5,TRBV6-5,few,NA,TGTGCCAGCAGTTTGAAGGAGACCCAGTACTTC,CASSLKETQYF
TRBJ1-2,TRBV3-1/TRBV3-2,NA,TRBD1,TGTGCCAGCAGCAACCTACAGGGGGCGTCGGGCTACACCTTC,CASSNLQGASGYTF
TRBJ2-4,TRBV7-2,NA,TRBD2,TGTGCCAGCAGCTTAGAACGGACTAGCGGGAGTTTAGCCAAAAACATTCAGTACTTC,CASSLERTSGSLAKNIQYF
TRBJ1-2,TRBV15,NA,NA,TGTGCCACCAGCAGAGAACCTCAGGGATTAGGCTACACCTTC,CATSREPQGLGYTF
TRBJ1-5,TRBV19,few,NA,TGTGCCAGTCAGGAGGGGGGCAATCAGCCCCAGCATTTT,CASQEGGNQPQHF
TRBJ1-2,TRBV16,NA,NA,TGTGCCAGCAGCCAATCCCCGTCGCCTGATGGCGGCTACACCTTC,CASSQSPSPDGGYTF
TRBJ2-1,TRBV10-3,NA,TRBD2,TGTGCCATCAGTGAGCACGGACTAGCGAGCAATGAGCAGTTCTTC,CAISEHGLASNEQFF
TRBJ2-7,TRBV2,NA,TRBD1,TGTGCCAGCAGCCGGGACAGGGTCTACGAGCAGTACTTC,CASSRDRVYEQYF
TRBJ1-6,TRBV3-1/TRBV3-2,NA,NA,TGTGCCAGCAGCCCCTGCGGGGGGGATAATTCACCCCTCCACTTT,CASSPCGGDNSPLHF
TRBJ1-6,TRBV24-1,NA,NA,TGTGCCACCAGTGATGGAAGTTGGAATTCACCCCTCCACTTT,CATSDGSWNSPLHF
TRBJ1-5,TRBV10-3,NA,TRBD1,TGTGCCATCAGGGACAGGAAAGATCAGCCCCAGCATTTT,CAIRDRKDQPQHF
TRBJ2-7,TRBV4-3,NA,TRBD2,TGCGCCAGCAGCCAATTCTCAACTAGCGGGTTAAACGTTTACGAGCAGTACTTC,CASSQFSTSGLNVYEQYF
TRBJ2-7,TRBV4-1,few,TRBD1,TGCGCCAGCAGCCCAGTCGGGGACAGGAAATCCTACGAGCAGTACTTC,CASSPVGDRKSYEQYF
TRBJ2-1,TRBV27,NA,NA,TGTGCCAGCAGTTTAAGTAGGGCCAGCTCCTACAATGAGCAGTTCTTC,CASSLSRASSYNEQFF
TRBJ1-1,TRBV5-1,NA,NA,TGCGCCAGCAGCCTTACACAGGTGAACACTGAAGCTTTCTTT,CASSLTQVNTEAFF
TRBJ1-2,TRBV20-1,NA,NA,TGCAGTGCTAGAGGGCCTTATGGCTACACCTTC,CSARGPYGYTF
TRBJ2-1,TRBV4-3,NA,TRBD2,TGCGCCAGCAGCCAAGATGAAGCGGGAGGTAGGAATGAGCAGTTCTTC,CASSQDEAGGRNEQFF
TRBJ2-5,TRBV5-4,NA,TRBD2,TGTGCCGGCCTCAATAGAGCGGGAGGTCGGGAGACCCAGTACTTC,CAGLNRAGGRETQYF
TRBJ1-6,TRBV4-1,NA,NA,TGCGCCAGCAGCCTTACCGAATCGGCAGGGGCTGGGAATTCACCCCTCCACTTT,CASSLTESAGAGNSPLHF
TRBJ1-1,TRBV12-3/TRBV12-4,NA,NA,TGTGCCAGCAGCTCTACAGGGACCACTGAAGCTTTCTTT,CASSSTGTTEAFF
TRBJ2-3,TRBV24-1,NA,TRBD2,TGTGCCACCAGTGATATTGGGACTAGCGGGAGGACAGATACGCAGTATTTT,CATSDIGTSGRTDTQYF
TRBJ2-3,TRBV19,NA,NA,TGTGCCAGTAATTGGGGCAGGGGACCAGAGGGAGATACGCAGTATTTT,CASNWGRGPEGDTQYF
TRBJ2-7,TRBV19,NA,TRBD2,TGTGCCAGTAGTCTGCTTCATAGCGGGAGGGCCTCCTACGAGCAGTACTTC,CASSLLHSGRASYEQYF
TRBJ2-7,TRBV7-3,NA,NA,TGTGCCAGCAGCTTTGGAATGGGCGAGCAGTACTTC,CASSFGMGEQYF
TRBJ2-1,TRBV10-3,few,NA,TGTGCCATCAGTGAGACCACGCGAGCCTACAATGAGCAGTTCTTC,CAISETTRAYNEQFF
TRBJ2-3,TRBV3-1/TRBV3-2,NA,NA,TGTGCCAGCAGCCAAGAAGGGGCCAGCACAGATACGCAGTATTTT,CASSQEGASTDTQYF
TRBJ2-7,TRBV11-2,NA,NA,TGTGCCAGCAGCTTAGACTACGAGCAGTACTTC,CASSLDYEQYF
TRBJ2-5,TRBV3-1/TRBV3-2,NA,TRBD2,TGTGCCAGCAGCCAAGATTCCGGCGGGAGCTCGGAGACCCAGTACTTC,CASSQDSGGSSETQYF
TRBJ1-5,TRBV12-3/TRBV12-4,NA,NA,TGTGCCAGCACCAAGTTTAGGGATCAGCCCCAGCATTTT,CASTKFRDQPQHF
TRBJ1-1,TRBV28,NA,TRBD1,TGTGCCAGCAGTTTATTGCACAGGGGGCACACTGAAGCTTTCTTT,CASSLLHRGHTEAFF
TRBJ2-7,TRBV5-6,NA,NA,TGTGCCAGCAGCTTTTCGTCGGCACCCTACGAGCAGTACTTC,CASSFSSAPYEQYF
TRBJ2-5,TRBV10-3,NA,TRBD1,TGTGCCATCAGCAACTCGGGACAGGGCCAAGAGACCCAGTACTTC,CAISNSGQGQETQYF
TRBJ1-3,TRBV5-1,NA,NA,TGCGCCAGCAGCCCGGACGGAAGCTCTGGAAACACCATATATTTT,CASSPDGSSGNTIYF
TRBJ1-1,TRBV7-8,NA,TRBD1,TGTGCCAGCAGCCGACAGGGTGGGGGGAACACTGAAGCTTTCTTT,CASSRQGGGNTEAFF
TRBJ2-7,TRBV10-3,NA,TRBD2,TGTGCCTACAGCCCGGGACTAGATATCTACGAGCAGTACTTC,CAYSPGLDIYEQYF